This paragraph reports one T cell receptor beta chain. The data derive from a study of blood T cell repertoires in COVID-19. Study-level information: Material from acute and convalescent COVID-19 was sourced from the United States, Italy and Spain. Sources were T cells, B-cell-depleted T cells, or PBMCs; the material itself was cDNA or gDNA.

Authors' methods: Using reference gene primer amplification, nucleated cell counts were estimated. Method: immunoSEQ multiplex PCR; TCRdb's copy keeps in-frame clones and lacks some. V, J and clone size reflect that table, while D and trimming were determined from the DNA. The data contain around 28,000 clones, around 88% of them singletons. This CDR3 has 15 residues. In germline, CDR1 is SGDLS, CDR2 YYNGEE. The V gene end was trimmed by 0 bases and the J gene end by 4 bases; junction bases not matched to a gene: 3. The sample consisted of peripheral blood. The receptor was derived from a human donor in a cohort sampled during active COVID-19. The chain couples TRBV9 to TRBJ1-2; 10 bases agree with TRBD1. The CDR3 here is CASSVGQGAIYGYTF. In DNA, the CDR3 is TGTGCCAGCAGCGTAGGACAGGGGGCGATCTATGGCTACACCTTC.